This section outlines one TCR beta chain sequence together with its context. Its antigen remains unknown. The data stem from a study of identifying expanded T cells in peripheral blood. Germline CDR1 is MNHNS and CDR2 is SASEGT. J was trimmed by 1 base and V by 4 bases; bases with no gene match: 5. This CDR3 is 15 amino acids long. TCRdb's copy holds only in-frame clones and misses some; the assay was immunoSEQ multiplex PCR. The sample lists about 130,000 clones; 70% to 90% were seen once. Whole-study results and caveats: Across healthy donors, higher total template counts meant significantly greater roughly two-week count variance. Roughly 1.2 clones differed between technical replicates, versus about 15 and 19 over time.

The chain recombines TRBV6-1 with TRBJ2-5; 8 bases are a match to TRBD1. The sequence was obtained from a person aged 18 to 75 in good health. Material for sequencing was blood. Here the CDR3 reads CASSVQGASQETQYF. The CDR3 DNA sequence: TGTGCCAGCAGTGTGCAGGGGGCTAGCCAAGAGACCCAGTACTTC.